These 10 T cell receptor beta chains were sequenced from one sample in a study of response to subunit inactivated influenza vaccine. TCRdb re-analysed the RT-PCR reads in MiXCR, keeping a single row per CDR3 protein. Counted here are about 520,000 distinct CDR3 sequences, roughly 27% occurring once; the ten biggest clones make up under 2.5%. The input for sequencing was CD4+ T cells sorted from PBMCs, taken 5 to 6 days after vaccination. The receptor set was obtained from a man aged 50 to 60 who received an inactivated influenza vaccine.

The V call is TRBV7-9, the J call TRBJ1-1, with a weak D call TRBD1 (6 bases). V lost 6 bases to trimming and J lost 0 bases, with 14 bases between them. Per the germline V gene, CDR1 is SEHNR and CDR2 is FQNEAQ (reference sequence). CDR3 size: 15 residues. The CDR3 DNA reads TGTGCCAGCAGTTCTACAGGGATCTTGAACACTGAAGCTTTCTTT. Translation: CASSSTGILNTEAFF.

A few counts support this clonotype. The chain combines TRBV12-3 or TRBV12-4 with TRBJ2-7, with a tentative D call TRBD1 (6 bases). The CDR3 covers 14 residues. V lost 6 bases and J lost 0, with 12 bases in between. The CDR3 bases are TGTGCCAGCAGCCCGGGACAAAGCTCCTACGAGCAGTACTTC. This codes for CASSPGQSSYEQYF.

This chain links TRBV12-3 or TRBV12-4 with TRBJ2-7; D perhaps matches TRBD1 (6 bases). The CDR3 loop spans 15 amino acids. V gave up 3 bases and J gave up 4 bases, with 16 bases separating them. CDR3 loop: CASSLTWQGRYEQYF. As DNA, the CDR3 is TGTGCCAGCAGTTTGACTTGGCAGGGGCGTTACGAGCAGTACTTC.

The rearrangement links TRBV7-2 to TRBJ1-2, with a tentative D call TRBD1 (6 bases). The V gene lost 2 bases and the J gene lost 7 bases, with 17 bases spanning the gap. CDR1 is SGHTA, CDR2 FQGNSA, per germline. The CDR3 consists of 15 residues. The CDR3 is CASSLRGGPVSGYTF. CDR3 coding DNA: TGTGCCAGCAGCTTAAGGGGGGGCCCGGTGAGTGGCTACACCTTC.

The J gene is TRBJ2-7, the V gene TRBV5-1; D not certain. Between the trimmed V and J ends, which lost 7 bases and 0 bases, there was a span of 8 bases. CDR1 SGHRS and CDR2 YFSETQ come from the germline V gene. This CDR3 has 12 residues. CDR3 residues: CASADSSYEQYF. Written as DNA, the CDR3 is TGCGCCAGCGCCGATAGCTCCTACGAGCAGTACTTC.

This chain's CDR3 is CASSYSGRATGANVLTF. CDR3 sequence (DNA): TGTGCCAGCAGTTACTCGGGGAGAGCCACAGGGGCCAACGTCCTGACTTTC. V is TRBV6-5 and J is TRBJ2-6; perhaps TRBD2 as D (5 bases). Per the germline V gene, CDR1 is MNHEY and CDR2 is SVGAGI. The CDR3 consists of 17 residues. V dropped 0 bases and J dropped 4 bases, with 13 bases sitting between them.

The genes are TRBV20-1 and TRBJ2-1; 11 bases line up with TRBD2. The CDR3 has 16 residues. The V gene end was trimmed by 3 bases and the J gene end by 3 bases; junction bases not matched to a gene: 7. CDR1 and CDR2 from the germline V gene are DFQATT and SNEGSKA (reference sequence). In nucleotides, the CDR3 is TGCAGTGCTAGGGGTAGCGGGGGGGCTCACTACAATGAGCAGTTCTTC. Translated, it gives CSARGSGGAHYNEQFF.

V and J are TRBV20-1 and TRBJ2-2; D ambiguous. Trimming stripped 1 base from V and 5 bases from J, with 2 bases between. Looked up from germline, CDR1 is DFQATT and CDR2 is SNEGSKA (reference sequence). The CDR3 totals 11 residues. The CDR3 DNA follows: TGCAGTGCTAGAGCGACCGGGGAGCTGTTTTTT. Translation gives CSARATGELFF.

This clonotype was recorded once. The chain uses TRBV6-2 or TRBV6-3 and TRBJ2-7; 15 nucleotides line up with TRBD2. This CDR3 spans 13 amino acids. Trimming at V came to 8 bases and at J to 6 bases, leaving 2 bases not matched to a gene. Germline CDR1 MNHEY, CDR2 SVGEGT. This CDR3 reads CASWGLAGGEQYF. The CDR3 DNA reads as TGTGCCAGCTGGGGACTAGCGGGGGGCGAGCAGTACTTC.

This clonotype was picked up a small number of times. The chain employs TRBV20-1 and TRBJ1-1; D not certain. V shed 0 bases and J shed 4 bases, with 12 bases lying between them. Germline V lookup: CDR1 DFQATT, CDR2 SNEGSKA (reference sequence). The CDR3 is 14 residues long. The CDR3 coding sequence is TGCAGTGCTAGAGATGCGGCGGTTGTCACTGAAGCTTTCTTT. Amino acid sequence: CSARDAAVVTEAFF.